This T cell receptor beta chain was sequenced in a study of OX40 agonist ivuxolimab in advanced cancers. Clones were sequenced by immunoSEQ multiplex PCR, and TCRdb holds only the in-frame ones, with some missing. The sample gives about 76,000 clones, 70% to 90% of which show up once; roughly 5.5% is in the top ten. The CDR3 runs to 15 residues. Germline lookup yields CDR1 LNHDA and CDR2 SQIVND (reference sequence). V lost 5 bases, J lost 4 bases, and 15 bases lay in between. The chain uses TRBV19 and TRBJ2-1; the D gene is possibly TRBD2 (6 bases). The source material was CD4+ or CD8+ T cells sorted from blood, sampled in a trial of the OX40 agonist ivuxolimab. The sequence was collected from an adult with an advanced solid tumor such as melanoma, head and neck, liver or kidney cancer. The CDR3 protein is CASSLDYRAYNEQFF. CDR3 DNA: TGTGCCAGTAGTTTGGACTATCGGGCTTACAATGAGCAGTTCTTC. Looking up the rest from reference TRBV19 and TRBJ2-1 gives the full variable domain: DGGITQSPKYLFRKEGQNVTLSCEQNLNHDAMYWYRQDPGQGLRLIYYSQIVNDFQKGDIAEGYSVSREKKESFPLTVTSAQKNPTAFYLCASSLDYRAYNEQFFGPGTRLTVL.